This note documents a single TCR beta chain sequence. Its antigen remains unidentified. The sample is drawn from a study of T cell repertoires in cytomegalovirus infection. CDR3 length: 14 amino acids. The germline CDR1 and CDR2 sequences are MNHNS and SASEGT. V was clipped by 5 bases and J by 1 base, with 9 bases between them. TCRdb itself ran the reads through MiXCR, one entry per CDR3 protein. This table has hundreds of thousands of distinct CDR3 sequences, about 27% appearing once. This receptor was obtained from a human donor in good health (CMV status not recorded). Some clones in this sample may be carry-over from other donors' samples. The chain combines TRBV6-1 with TRBJ1-3; D may be TRBD1 (6 bases). The sequences come from cultured PBMCs, collected from culture after CMV antigen stimulation. The chain's CDR3 is CASSRTVSGNTIYF. CDR3 DNA: TGTGCCAGCAGTCGGACAGTGTCTGGAAACACCATATATTTT.